The 21 T cell receptor beta chains in this list originate from one sample, sequenced in a study of T cell responses to AZD1222 COVID-19 vaccine. The repertoire was sequenced with immunoSEQ multiplex PCR; TCRdb's copy has only in-frame clones and lacks some. Here the sample spans roughly 100,000 clones, about nine tenths being singletons. Sequencing used peripheral blood, obtained on day 0 of AZD1222 vaccination. These receptor sequences come from an adult in good health.

The V call is TRBV4-2, the J call TRBJ2-2; maybe TRBD2 (6 bases). The CDR3 is made up of 15 amino acids. V was pared by 4 bases and J by 3 bases, with 12 bases between. The germline V gene has CDR1 LGHNA and CDR2 YNFKEQ. CDR3 bases: TGTGCCAGCAGCCCGGCGGGACGACACACCGGGGAGCTGTTTTTT. This gives the protein CASSPAGRHTGELFF.

V gene TRBV7-9 combines with J gene TRBJ2-5, with D unclear. Per germline, CDR1 SEHNR and CDR2 FQNEAQ (reference sequence). V lost 5 bases and J 5 bases, leaving 12 bases between the germline ends. The CDR3 has 13 residues. CDR3 region: CASSIKNGETQYF. The CDR3 nucleotides read TGTGCCAGCAGCATCAAGAATGGGGAGACCCAGTACTTC.

The V and J genes are TRBV28 and TRBJ1-6; 10 bases align to TRBD1. V lost 6 bases, J lost 7 bases, and 9 bases stayed unmatched. Looked up from germline, CDR1 is MDHEN and CDR2 is SYDVKM. The CDR3 runs to 16 residues. CDR3 nucleotide sequence: TGTGCCAGCAGCCTCGACAGGGGGCCGATAAATTCACCCCTCCACTTT. Its translation: CASSLDRGPINSPLHF.

The chain is built from TRBV11-2 and TRBJ1-2; perhaps TRBD1 as D (5 bases). The germline gives CDR1 SGHAT, CDR2 FQNNGV. V lost 1 base and J lost 6, with 21 bases in between. This CDR3 is 17 amino acids long. The DNA of the CDR3 is TGTGCCAGCAGCTTAGTTGCAGGGTTGGCGATCGACCATGGCTACACCTTC. Amino acid sequence: CASSLVAGLAIDHGYTF.

Only one count was recorded for this clone. V and J are TRBV30 and TRBJ2-7, with D maybe TRBD2 (6 bases). This CDR3 is 15 amino acids long. V was clipped by 2 bases and J by 4 bases, with 18 bases between them. Germline loops: CDR1 GTSNPN, CDR2 SVGIG (reference sequence). CDR3 in amino acids: CAWSNGGRTYYEQYF. CDR3 bases: TGTGCCTGGAGTAACGGAGGGAGAACCTATTACGAGCAGTACTTC.

The chain recombines TRBV5-1 with TRBJ2-1; 7 positions match TRBD1. J gave up 0 bases and V 2 bases, and 8 bases lay outside the gene matches. The CDR3 totals 17 residues. Germline values: CDR1 SGHRS, CDR2 YFSETQ. The CDR3 nucleotides read TGCGCCAGCAGCTTAACCTTGACAGGGAGCTCCTACAATGAGCAGTTCTTC. This encodes CASSLTLTGSSYNEQFF.

As for this clone: One end of the junction is discordant with germline, which a read error may explain. The chain joins TRBV7-7 to TRBJ2-3; D call uncertain. CDR3 length: 13 residues. Germline values: CDR1 SSHAT, CDR2 FNYEAQ (reference sequence). CDR3 nucleotide sequence: TGTGCTAGCAGCTTAGGGAAGGGAGATACGCAGTATTTT. It yields the protein CASSLGKGDTQYF.

The rearrangement joins TRBV7-8 to TRBJ1-5, with no clear D. The ends were cut back, 1 base at V and 1 base at J, with 17 bases in the middle. Germline V lookup: CDR1 SGHVS, CDR2 FQNEAQ. The CDR3 is made up of 18 amino acids. The CDR3 DNA is TGTGCCAGCAGCTTAGTCCGGGTCCCACCTTTAAGCAATCAGCCCCAGCATTTT. This translates into CASSLVRVPPLSNQPQHF.

This clone was seen more than once but under ten times. This chain links TRBV10-1 with TRBJ1-2, with D perhaps matching TRBD1 (5 bases). Trimming took off 4 bases at V and 9 bases at J, with 15 bases between the two ends. This CDR3 spans 13 amino acids. CDR1 is WNHNN and CDR2 is SYGVQD in the germline V gene (reference sequence). CDR3: CASSAGGTGSYTF. CDR3 sequence (DNA): TGCGCCAGCAGTGCGGGCGGGACGGGGAGCTACACCTTC.

The rearrangement uses TRBV27 and TRBJ2-5; the D gene is possibly TRBD2 (5 bases). CDR3 length: 11 amino acids. V was trimmed by 10 bases and J by 7 bases, leaving 13 bases between them. Germline CDR1 MNHEY, CDR2 SMNVEV (reference sequence). CDR3 nucleotides: TGTGCCACCGGGGTCCCGTGGACCCAGTACTTC. It yields the protein CATGVPWTQYF.

The sample holds one count of this clone. The chain links TRBV11-2 to TRBJ1-2, with a weak D call TRBD1 (5 bases). CDR3 length: 14 residues. The V gene's germline CDR1 is SGHAT and CDR2 FQNNGV. Trimming pared 7 bases from V and 8 bases from J, leaving 20 bases between. In DNA form, the CDR3 reads TGTGCCAGCACCGTAGGGGCAGGCGCAAGGGGCTACACCTTC. Residues: CASTVGAGARGYTF.

This rearrangement joins TRBV2 to TRBJ2-7, with TRBD2 identical over 10 bases. Germline CDR1 and CDR2: SNHLY and FYNNEI. The CDR3 is 16 amino acids. The V segment lost 1 base and the J segment 3 bases; nucleotides outside the gene matches: 6. CDR3 sequence (DNA): TGTGCCAGCAGTGAAGAGGCACTAGCGGGGATCTACGAGCAGTACTTC. This translates into CASSEEALAGIYEQYF.

CDR3 bases: TGTGCCAGCAGCCCAATGGAGGCCGTTAGCTATGGCTACACCTTC. Its translation is CASSPMEAVSYGYTF. This chain uses TRBV9 with TRBJ1-2; D not resolved. V was clipped by 4 bases and J by 4 bases, with 17 bases between them. The CDR3 spans 15 residues. The germline CDR1 and CDR2 sequences are SGDLS and YYNGEE.

This clone was counted once. V and J are TRBV4-1 and TRBJ2-7; TRBD1 aligns across 9 bases. The J segment lost 5 bases and the V segment lost 4 bases, leaving 12 bases of the junction unmatched. This CDR3 has 16 residues. The germline V gene has CDR1 MGHRA and CDR2 YSYEKL. The CDR3 region has the DNA TGCGCCAGCAGCCCGGGGAGTGGGGGGACAGGGAACGAGCAGTACTTC. This encodes CASSPGSGGTGNEQYF.

CDR3 in amino acids: CASSLELEGHPKNTEAFF. In nucleotides, the CDR3 is TGTGCCAGCAGCTTAGAGTTGGAGGGACACCCTAAGAACACTGAAGCTTTCTTT. The chain employs TRBV11-3 and TRBJ1-1; the D gene is possibly TRBD1 (6 bases). Trimming shortened V by 0 bases and J by 1 base, and 18 bases separated the two germline ends. CDR1 and CDR2 (germline): SGHNT, YENEEA. The CDR3 totals 18 residues. Full variable domain (remainder filled in from reference TRBV11-3 and TRBJ1-1): EAGVVQSPRYKIIEKKQPVAFWCNPISGHNTLYWYLQNLGQGPELLIRYENEEAVDDSQLPKDRFSAERLKGVDSTLKIQPAELGDSAVYLCASSLELEGHPKNTEAFFGQGTRLTVV.

This clone has just one count. The chain uses TRBV19 and TRBJ1-1; D is unclear. Germline CDR1 reads LNHDA; CDR2 reads SQIVND (reference sequence). CDR3 size: 12 residues. V lost 6 bases and J 1 base, leaving 6 bases between the germline ends. This CDR3 is CASSQSNTEAFF. CDR3 coding DNA: TGTGCCAGTAGCCAGTCGAACACTGAAGCTTTCTTT.

The V gene is TRBV12-5, the J gene TRBJ1-5, with 9 positions matching TRBD1. Germline-derived CDR1 and CDR2 are LGHNT and FRNRAP. This CDR3 spans 15 amino acids. V lost 0 bases and J lost 6; bases outside the gene matches: 3. The CDR3 coding sequence is TGTGCTAGTGGTTTGGTCCGGGACAGGGTTCAGCCCCAGCATTTT. Amino acids: CASGLVRDRVQPQHF.

Here the CDR3 reads CASGTGLSGANVLTF. The CDR3 nucleotides read TGCGCCTCCGGGACAGGGCTTTCCGGGGCCAACGTCCTGACTTTC. The chain joins TRBV5-1 to TRBJ2-6; 9 nucleotides line up with TRBD1. Germline values: CDR1 SGHRS, CDR2 YFSETQ. Trimming took 10 bases from V and 4 from J; bases not matched to a gene: 9. CDR3 length: 15 residues.

This clone was detected only a few times. This sequence joins TRBV5-1 and TRBJ1-1; D unclear. V shed 0 bases and J shed 6 bases, with 12 bases lying between them. CDR1 is SGHRS and CDR2 is YFSETQ in the germline V gene. This CDR3 has 14 residues. This chain's CDR3 is CASSLDGVISEAFF. CDR3 coding DNA: TGCGCCAGCAGCTTGGACGGGGTTATTTCTGAAGCTTTCTTT.

This clone was detected only once. The V gene is TRBV13, the J gene TRBJ2-7, with D possibly matching TRBD1 (6 bases). The V gene lost 1 base and the J gene lost 5 bases, with 9 bases spanning the gap. The CDR3 length is 13 residues. The V gene's germline CDR1 is PRHDT and CDR2 FYEKMQ (reference sequence). The CDR3 DNA follows: TGTGCCAGCAGCTTAGAACAGGGTAACGAGCAGTACTTC. Protein product: CASSLEQGNEQYF.

This clone has a handful of counts. This chain uses TRBV7-8 with TRBJ1-3; possibly TRBD1 for D (6 bases). In germline, CDR1 is SGHVS, CDR2 FQNEAQ. V lost 5 bases and J lost 2, with 16 bases in between. The CDR3 sequence is 16 residues long. CDR3 coding DNA: TGTGCCAGCAGCCTGAGTCCGAGGGGGGCTGGAAACACCATATATTTT. Protein: CASSLSPRGAGNTIYF.